This T cell receptor (beta chain) was sequenced for a study of cytomegalovirus exposure and HLA in healthy donors. The PCR contained 60 Vbeta and 13 Jbeta primers. TCRdb's copy holds only in-frame clones and misses some; the assay was immunoSEQ multiplex PCR. Here the sample spans hundreds of thousands of clones, roughly 87% being singletons. V lost 0 bases and J lost 7, with 8 bases in between. The V gene's germline CDR1 is SGHRS and CDR2 YFSETQ. The CDR3 spans 13 residues. In regard to this clone: The same CDR3 arises from other DNA sequences in this sample as well.

V gene TRBV5-1 combines with J gene TRBJ2-1; D might be TRBD2 (6 bases). The sequenced sample was PBMCs. The receptor was isolated from a man aged 35 to 55 in good health and CMV-seropositive. DNA for the CDR3: TGCGCCAGCAGCTTGGGACTAGAGAATGAGCAGTTCTTC. Residues: CASSLGLENEQFF.